The rows below give T cell receptor beta chains drawn from one sample of a study of CD8+ T cells in alopecia areata. Profiled with immunoSEQ multiplex PCR; TCRdb holds only in-frame clones, not every one. The sample has about 170,000 clones; approximately 59% are singletons. Sequencing used CD4+ T cells sorted from blood, obtained at approximately week 61, from a patient treated with tofacitinib. The receptors were gathered from a human donor with alopecia areata. Each CDR3 is given with its conserved first and last residue. Each record gives: CDR3 DNA, CDR3 protein, D gene, J gene, clone size, V gene. The D gene is left open where the match is weak. Size tells how often a clone was seen (once, few, many) or the class of an expanded clone, and some rows leave it out.

TGCGCCAGCAGCCAAGAGGGGCACACCGGGGAGCTGTTTTTT	CASSQEGHTGELFF	-	TRBJ2-2	-	TRBV4-1
TGTGCCATCAGTGATCGGGGTTCGAGCACAACTGAAGCTTTCTTT	CAISDRGSSTTEAFF	-	TRBJ1-1	-	TRBV10-3
TGTGCCAGCAGCCAAAGACAGAATTCTCTTAATTCACCCCTCCACTTT	CASSQRQNSLNSPLHF	-	TRBJ1-6	-	TRBV4-2
TGTGCCACCAGCAGTAGACACCGATCCATGAACACTGAAGCTTTCTTT	CATSSRHRSMNTEAFF	-	TRBJ1-1	-	TRBV15
TGTGCCACCAGCAGAGCACAGGGGGGTGGCTACACCTTC	CATSRAQGGGYTF	TRBD1	TRBJ1-2	few	TRBV15
TGCGCCAGCAGCTTTCCGGACAGGCAAGAGACCCAGTACTTC	CASSFPDRQETQYF	TRBD1	TRBJ2-5	-	TRBV5-1
TGTGCCAGCAGTTACTCGAGTGTTGGGAACACTGAAGCTTTCTTT	CASSYSSVGNTEAFF	-	TRBJ1-1	once	TRBV6-6
TGTGCCAGCAGTAGGACTCCGTTGGAGACCCAGTACTTC	CASSRTPLETQYF	-	TRBJ2-5	-	TRBV27
TGCAGCGTTGACGAGGGGGGCTACAATGAGCAGTTCTTC	CSVDEGGYNEQFF	-	TRBJ2-1	-	TRBV29-1
TGTGCCAGCACCAACACAGGGGGCCACTTCTCTGGAAACACCATATATTTT	CASTNTGGHFSGNTIYF	TRBD1	TRBJ1-3	-	TRBV28
TGTGCCAGCAGTAATACCGGACCAGTGAGTCAGCCCCAGCATTTT	CASSNTGPVSQPQHF	-	TRBJ1-5	-	TRBV2
TGTGCCAGCAGGAGAGGCTCTGGGGCCAACGTCCTGACTTTC	CASRRGSGANVLTF	-	TRBJ2-6	-	TRBV11-1
TGTGCCAGCTCACCAGCTCAGCGGCGTGCGTCCTATGGCTACACCTTC	CASSPAQRRASYGYTF	-	TRBJ1-2	once	TRBV18
TGTGCCAGCAGTTCACGACGGGATCAGCCCCAGCATTTT	CASSSRRDQPQHF	-	TRBJ1-5	-	TRBV27
TGCGCCAGCAGGCACGGACAGGGGAAAGAGACCCAGTACTTC	CASRHGQGKETQYF	TRBD1	TRBJ2-5	-	TRBV5-1
TGTGCCAGCAGCTTGAGGAGCGATACTGGAAACACCATATATTTT	CASSLRSDTGNTIYF	-	TRBJ1-3	-	TRBV7-2
TGTGCCAGCAGCTTACTCGGGACAGCAGAAGAGGAGCTGTTTTTT	CASSLLGTAEEELFF	TRBD1	TRBJ2-2	-	TRBV7-2
TGCGCCAGCAGCTTGTCCCCGGGACAAACCTACGAGCAGTACTTC	CASSLSPGQTYEQYF	-	TRBJ2-7	-	TRBV5-1
TGTGCCAGCAGTTTGAGCGGGGGCGGATACGAGCAGTACTTC	CASSLSGGGYEQYF	TRBD2	TRBJ2-7	-	TRBV27
TGTGCCAGCAGCCGTAATAGGGGGAATGAGCAGTTCTTC	CASSRNRGNEQFF	-	TRBJ2-1	-	TRBV7-9
TGTGCCTGGGGCCCACAGGCGGGGGGAGCTTTCTTT	CAWGPQAGGAFF	-	TRBJ1-1	-	TRBV30
TGCGCCAGCAGCTTCCCCCAGGACCAAGAGACCCAGTACTTC	CASSFPQDQETQYF	-	TRBJ2-5	-	TRBV5-1
TGTGCCTGGAGTAAGGACAGGGGCGAGCAGTTCTTC	CAWSKDRGEQFF	TRBD1	TRBJ2-1	-	TRBV30
TGTGCCAGCATCCCCGGCGGGAAGAGCTCCTACGAGCAGTACTTC	CASIPGGKSSYEQYF	-	TRBJ2-7	-	TRBV6-1
TGCGCCAGCATGCGTTTTGGAAATCAGCCCCAGCATTTT	CASMRFGNQPQHF	-	TRBJ1-5	once	TRBV23-1
TGTGCCAGCAGTGAGGGACGGTACATGAACACTGAAGCTTTCTTT	CASSEGRYMNTEAFF	-	TRBJ1-1	-	TRBV2
TGTGCCTGGGACCGTACAGTGAACACTGAAGCTTTCTTT	CAWDRTVNTEAFF	-	TRBJ1-1	-	TRBV30
TGCGCCAGCAGCCAATTACAGGGGGTTGGCTATGGCTACACCTTC	CASSQLQGVGYGYTF	TRBD1	TRBJ1-2	few	TRBV4-1
TGCAGCGTTGAAAAAAAGGGGCCAACCTACAATGAGCAGTTCTTC	CSVEKKGPTYNEQFF	-	TRBJ2-1	-	TRBV29-1
TGTGCCTGGAGCGTAAACATACTAGCGGGGGGCTACGAGCAGTACTTC	CAWSVNILAGGYEQYF	TRBD2	TRBJ2-7	few	TRBV30
TGTGCCAGCAGCTTAAGGGAATTGAACACTGAAGCTTTCTTT	CASSLRELNTEAFF	-	TRBJ1-1	-	TRBV7-8
TGCGCCAGCAGCCGAGGGACCCCCGGGGCAGAGCAGTACTTC	CASSRGTPGAEQYF	-	TRBJ2-7	few	TRBV4-1
TGTGCCAGCAGTTTCCGCGGTGGGGGTAATGAGCAGTTCTTC	CASSFRGGGNEQFF	-	TRBJ2-1	-	TRBV27
TGTGCCAGCAGCCAAGTCCCGGGACAGATGAACATTCAGTACTTC	CASSQVPGQMNIQYF	TRBD1	TRBJ2-4	-	TRBV5-5
TGTGCCAGCAGTCTTAATCCGGGGTACAGCAATCAGCCCCAGCATTTT	CASSLNPGYSNQPQHF	-	TRBJ1-5	-	TRBV7-2
TGTGCCAGCAGTTACTCCCCTTCCTCCACCGGGGAGCTGTTTTTT	CASSYSPSSTGELFF	-	TRBJ2-2	-	TRBV6-6
TGTGCCAGCACCCGACGGGGACTTCTCTTGGGAAAACTGTTTTTT	CASTRRGLLLGKLFF	-	TRBJ1-4	-	TRBV6-1
TGCGCCAGCAGCTTGGATCGTCATAACACCGGGGAGCTGTTTTTT	CASSLDRHNTGELFF	-	TRBJ2-2	-	TRBV5-1
TGCAGCGTCAGGGACGGATCCTACGAGCAGTACTTC	CSVRDGSYEQYF	-	TRBJ2-7	few	TRBV29-1
TGTGCCAGCAGTTCCCGAGGACTAGTTCGAGGGCTCAATGAGCAGTTCTTC	CASSSRGLVRGLNEQFF	TRBD2	TRBJ2-1	-	TRBV27
TGCAGCGTTGGGGACAGCAATCAGCCCCAGCATTTT	CSVGDSNQPQHF	-	TRBJ1-5	-	TRBV29-1
TGTGCCAGCAGCCCGACACCGGGACAGATCACCGGGGAGCTGTTTTTT	CASSPTPGQITGELFF	TRBD1	TRBJ2-2	-	TRBV5-5
TGTGCCAGCACCGGGAGCTCCTACGAGCAGTACTTC	CASTGSSYEQYF	-	TRBJ2-7	-	TRBV7-9
TGCGCCAGCAGCCAAGAGGAATCGATCAATCAGCCCCAGCATTTT	CASSQEESINQPQHF	-	TRBJ1-5	-	TRBV4-1
TGTGCCATCACCTCGACAGGGGACTATGGCTACACCTTC	CAITSTGDYGYTF	TRBD1	TRBJ1-2	-	TRBV10-3
TGTGCCAGCAGGAAACAGGGTTACGGGTACGAGCAGTACTTC	CASRKQGYGYEQYF	-	TRBJ2-7	-	TRBV21-1
TGTGCCATCAGGGTTAGCGGGGCCAACACAGATACGCAGTATTTT	CAIRVSGANTDTQYF	TRBD2	TRBJ2-3	-	TRBV10-3
TGTGCCAGCTCCAAGAGCACAGATACGCAGTATTTT	CASSKSTDTQYF	-	TRBJ2-3	-	TRBV27
TGTGCCAGCAGTCCCGGACTAGCGTCCCCGGGGACCCAGTACTTC	CASSPGLASPGTQYF	TRBD2	TRBJ2-5	-	TRBV2